Shown below are 32 T cell receptor beta chains from a single sample sequenced in a study of T cell responses to AZD1222 COVID-19 vaccine. The protocol was immunoSEQ multiplex PCR, while the TCRdb copy is restricted to in-frame clones and leaves out a portion. The sample gives about 130,000 clones, around four fifths of which show up once; roughly 3.9% is in the top ten. Sequenced material: peripheral blood, taken on day 0 of AZD1222 vaccination. These receptors came from an adult in good health.

The chain recombines TRBV7-2 with TRBJ1-2; D is unclear. Trimming cost V 6 bases and J 10 bases, with 18 bases left between them. The CDR3 contains 13 residues. The germline V gene encodes CDR1 SGHTA and CDR2 FQGNSA. The CDR3, as DNA: TGTGCCAGCAGTGTCCACCCCCCGCTGGACTACACCTTC. Amino acid sequence: CASSVHPPLDYTF.

V and J are TRBV6-6 and TRBJ1-2; 8 bases align to TRBD1. This CDR3 is 13 amino acids long. Germline V gene lookup returns CDR1 MNHNY and CDR2 SVGAGI (reference sequence). V lost 5 bases, J lost 2 bases, and 1 base stayed unmatched. CDR3 residues: CASSPGGNYGYTF. CDR3 bases: TGTGCCAGCAGTCCAGGGGGCAACTATGGCTACACCTTC.

This rearrangement joins TRBV28 to TRBJ2-7, with a weak D call TRBD1 (5 bases). V was trimmed by 5 bases and J by 3 bases, leaving 14 bases between them. This CDR3 is 14 amino acids long. CDR1 MDHEN and CDR2 SYDVKM come from the germline V gene. The CDR3 nucleotides read TGTGCCAGCAGTCTACCGGCCAGGGACTACGAGCAGTACTTC. This sequence encodes CASSLPARDYEQYF.

The rearrangement uses TRBV2 and TRBJ1-4; TRBD1 matches 9 bases. V lost 6 bases and J lost 7; bases outside the gene matches: 6. This CDR3 comprises 14 residues. Germline V CDR1 and CDR2: SNHLY, FYNNEI. The DNA of the CDR3 is TGTGCCAGCAGCGTCGACAGGGGGAGTGAAAAACTGTTTTTT. Translated: CASSVDRGSEKLFF.

The DNA for the CDR3 is TGTGCCAGCAGTCAGCCTACAGGGGGCATATCACCCCTCCACTTT. Translated: CASSQPTGGISPLHF. This chain links TRBV6-5 with TRBJ1-6, with 9 bases matching TRBD1. J lost 10 bases, V lost 5 bases, and 9 bases had no gene match. Germline V gives CDR1 MNHEY, CDR2 SVGAGI. This CDR3 has 15 residues.

The chain combines TRBV5-1 with TRBJ1-2, with 11 bases aligning to TRBD1. Germline V gives CDR1 SGHRS, CDR2 YFSETQ. The V gene end was trimmed by 1 base and the J gene end by 6 bases; junction bases not matched to a gene: 11. The length of the CDR3 is 17 residues. CDR3 nucleotides: TGCGCCAGCAGCTTGTTCGGTCTTGGACAGGGGGCGGATGGCTACACCTTC. Residues: CASSLFGLGQGADGYTF.

As for this clone: This sample also contains other DNA sequences that code for the same CDR3. The chain joins TRBV28 to TRBJ1-5, with D perhaps matching TRBD1 (5 bases). CDR1 and CDR2 (germline): MDHEN, SYDVKM. The CDR3 loop spans 14 amino acids. The V gene lost 4 bases and the J gene lost 7 bases, with 14 bases spanning the gap. This CDR3 is CASSSSGSGQPQHF. The CDR3 nucleotides are TGTGCCAGCAGTTCATCAGGGTCCGGGCAGCCCCAGCATTTT.

The chain has TRBV6-6 and TRBJ2-7, with 7 bases fitting TRBD1. Trimming at V came to 2 bases and at J to 1 base, leaving 2 bases not matched to a gene. The CDR3 loop spans 14 amino acids. CDR1 is MNHNY, CDR2 SVGAGI, per germline (reference sequence). CDR3 nucleotides: TGTGCCAGCAGTTACGGGACAGCTTCCTACGAGCAGTACTTC. Encoded protein: CASSYGTASYEQYF.

The chain carries TRBV3-1 (or the pseudogene TRBV3-2) and TRBJ2-1; D is tentatively TRBD1 or TRBD2 (5 bases each). CDR3 size: 13 residues. Germline V gives CDR1 LGHDT, CDR2 YNNKEL (reference sequence). V dropped 4 bases and J dropped 7 bases, with 11 bases sitting between them. DNA of the CDR3: TGTGCCAGCAGCCGACGAGGGGTGAATGAGCAGTTCTTC. The encoded protein is CASSRRGVNEQFF.

In the case of this clone: The junction differs from germline at one of its ends, possibly a read error. The chain joins TRBV28 to TRBJ1-1; the match to TRBD1 covers 7 bases. The germline V gene encodes CDR1 MDHEN and CDR2 SYDVKM. CDR3 length: 13 residues. The CDR3 protein is CASSLTGNPEAFF. CDR3 DNA sequence: TGTGCCAGCAGTTTGACAGGGAACCCTGAAGCTTTCTTT.

The rearrangement uses TRBV4-1 and TRBJ1-5; TRBD1 matches at 9 bases. V gave up 1 base and J gave up 0 bases; unmatched junction bases: 7. The CDR3 length is 18 residues. Germline lookup yields CDR1 MGHRA and CDR2 YSYEKL. This CDR3 is CASSQVEDRGHSNQPQHF. The CDR3 nucleotides are TGCGCCAGCAGCCAAGTTGAGGACAGGGGCCATAGCAATCAGCCCCAGCATTTT.

The V call is TRBV19, the J call TRBJ1-2, with a tentative D call TRBD1 (6 bases). The CDR3 runs to 14 residues. Trimming shortened V by 5 bases and J by 2 bases, and 12 bases separated the two germline ends. CDR1 and CDR2 from the germline V gene are LNHDA and SQIVND (reference sequence). The CDR3 DNA reads as TGTGCCAGTAGTGCCGCGACAGGAAACTATGGCTACACCTTC. Translated: CASSAATGNYGYTF.

The chain joins TRBV28 to TRBJ1-5, with D uncertain. The CDR3 consists of 16 residues. CDR1 is MDHEN and CDR2 is SYDVKM in the germline V gene. V lost 2 bases and J lost 1, with 12 bases in between. CDR3 DNA sequence: TGTGCCAGCAGTTTAGGGGAGGGAGGGAGCAATCAGCCCCAGCATTTT. It yields the protein CASSLGEGGSNQPQHF.

This clone showed up just a few times. The rearrangement joins TRBV28 to TRBJ1-1; 8 nucleotides match TRBD1. J gave up 0 bases and V 5 bases, and 14 bases lay outside the gene matches. CDR1 and CDR2 from the germline V gene are MDHEN and SYDVKM. The CDR3 sequence is 18 residues long. The DNA for the CDR3 is TGTGCCAGCAGTCTACCGGGACAGGTCGGAGTGCTGAACACTGAAGCTTTCTTT. Encoded protein: CASSLPGQVGVLNTEAFF. The full variable domain, its missing parts supplied by reference TRBV28 and TRBJ1-1, is DVKVTQSSRYLVKRTGEKVFLECVQDMDHENMFWYRQDPGLGLRLIYFSYDVKMKEKGDIPEGYSVSREKKERFSLILESASTNQTSMYLCASSLPGQVGVLNTEAFFGQGTRLTVV.

The rearrangement uses TRBV10-3 and TRBJ2-7; no reliable D call. V was pared by 0 bases and J by 1 base, with 10 bases between. Germline V gives CDR1 ENHRY, CDR2 SYGVKD. The CDR3 loop spans 15 amino acids. CDR3 sequence: CAISESVTPSYEQYF. Here the CDR3 DNA reads TGTGCCATCAGTGAGTCGGTGACGCCGTCCTACGAGCAGTACTTC.

The chain couples TRBV5-8 to TRBJ2-2; D gene ambiguous. This CDR3 is 15 amino acids long. V gave up 1 base and J gave up 5 bases, with 12 bases separating them. Germline CDR1 reads SGHTS; CDR2 reads YDEGEE. The CDR3 DNA follows: TGTGCCAGCAGCTTGAGGGCAGGTCTAACCGGGGAGCTGTTTTTT. As protein: CASSLRAGLTGELFF.

The chain employs TRBV10-1 and TRBJ2-3, with 9 bases aligning to TRBD2. Germline V gene data show CDR1 as WNHNN and CDR2 as SYGVQD (reference sequence). CDR3 length: 16 residues. V dropped 0 bases and J dropped 6; count of bases not matched to a gene: 7. The CDR3 region has the DNA TGCGCCAGCAGTGAGTCAGGCGGGGGGGCCGCTGATACGCAGTATTTT. It is translated as CASSESGGGAADTQYF.

The chain has TRBV28 and TRBJ1-2; D not resolved. CDR3 length: 13 residues. The germline CDR1 and CDR2 sequences are MDHEN and SYDVKM. V was cut by 2 bases and J by 3 bases, with 7 bases left in between. In DNA form, the CDR3 reads TGTGCCAGCAGTTTACCGGGCGACTATGGCTACACCTTC. Protein product: CASSLPGDYGYTF.

The chain employs TRBV28 and TRBJ2-7, with 7 bases matching TRBD2. The CDR3 spans 14 residues. V lost 3 bases to trimming and J lost 5 bases; unmatched junction nucleotides: 7. The germline V gene has CDR1 MDHEN and CDR2 SYDVKM. CDR3 region: CASSLPPGGDEQYF. Here the CDR3 DNA reads TGTGCCAGCAGTTTGCCCCCTGGGGGGGACGAGCAGTACTTC.

In this sample, this clone turned up once. The chain uses TRBV2 and TRBJ1-1, with unresolved D. Trimming stripped 4 bases from V and 4 bases from J, with 7 bases between. The CDR3 is made up of 12 amino acids. The germline V gene has CDR1 SNHLY and CDR2 FYNNEI. This CDR3 is CASSGRFTEAFF. The CDR3 nucleotides read TGTGCCAGCAGTGGACGGTTCACTGAAGCTTTCTTT. The whole variable domain, filled in from reference TRBV2 and TRBJ1-1, reads EPEVTQTPSHQVTQMGQEVILRCVPISNHLYFYWYRQILGQKVEFLVSFYNNEISEKSEIFDDQFSVERPDGSNFTLKIRSTKLEDSAMYFCASSGRFTEAFFGQGTRLTVV.

J is TRBJ1-5 and V is TRBV21-1. TRBV21-1 corresponds to a pseudogene. CDR3 size: 14 residues. The CDR3 DNA follows: TGTGCCAGCACCAATGGAGAGGTACGTCAGCCCCAGCATTTT. Its translation is CASTNGEVRQPQHF.

The V gene is TRBV3-1 (or the pseudogene TRBV3-2), the J gene TRBJ1-4; D is unresolved. The CDR3 has 14 residues. Trimming pared 3 bases from V and 4 bases from J, leaving 9 bases between. Germline values: CDR1 LGHDT, CDR2 YNNKEL (reference sequence). The DNA for the CDR3 is TGTGCCAGCAGCCAGTTGGCCCTTAATGAAAAACTGTTTTTT. This translates into CASSQLALNEKLFF.

This clone occurred a few times. The chain uses TRBV5-1 and TRBJ1-1; 9 bases match TRBD1. J was trimmed by 3 bases and V by 7 bases; bases with no gene match: 10. Germline V gene lookup returns CDR1 SGHRS and CDR2 YFSETQ. The CDR3 is made up of 15 amino acids. The CDR3 spells CASSTGGPSDTEAFF. CDR3 sequence (DNA): TGCGCCAGCTCTACAGGGGGCCCTTCTGACACTGAAGCTTTCTTT.

J is TRBJ1-3 and V is TRBV30; D call uncertain. Germline V gene data show CDR1 as GTSNPN and CDR2 as SVGIG (reference sequence). V was trimmed by 0 bases and J by 4 bases, leaving 4 bases between them. The length of the CDR3 is 12 residues. DNA for the CDR3: TGTGCCTGGAGTGTTGGGGGAAACACCATATATTTT. Encoded protein: CAWSVGGNTIYF. The full variable domain, its missing parts supplied by reference TRBV30 and TRBJ1-3, is SQTIHQWPATLVQPVGSPLSLECTVEGTSNPNLYWYRQAAGRGLQLLFYSVGIGQISSEVPQNLSASRPQDRQFILSSKKLLLSDSGFYLCAWSVGGNTIYFGEGSWLTVV.

This rearrangement joins TRBV7-8 to TRBJ1-1; D is unresolved. V lost 5 bases to trimming and J lost 6 bases, with 16 bases between them. Germline V gives CDR1 SGHVS, CDR2 FQNEAQ. This CDR3 is built from 14 residues. The CDR3 DNA follows: TGTGCCAGCAGCCGAACGTTATATGGTGCTGAAGCTTTCTTT. Its protein product is CASSRTLYGAEAFF.

The CDR3 spells CASSITGIISNQPQHF. The CDR3 DNA reads TGTGCCAGTAGTATAACAGGTATCATTAGCAATCAGCCCCAGCATTTT. The chain uses TRBV19 and TRBJ1-5; tentatively, D is TRBD1 (5 bases). Germline V lookup: CDR1 LNHDA, CDR2 SQIVND (reference sequence). The CDR3 covers 16 residues. Between the trimmed V and J ends, which lost 2 bases and 0 bases, there was a span of 11 bases.

V gene TRBV3-1 (or the pseudogene TRBV3-2) combines with J gene TRBJ2-7; D perhaps matches TRBD1 (6 bases). The germline V and J ends were trimmed by 0 bases and 5 bases, with 11 bases remaining between them. Germline V gives CDR1 LGHDT, CDR2 YNNKEL (reference sequence). This CDR3 contains 14 residues. CDR3: CASSQDLHRDEQYF. In DNA, the CDR3 is TGTGCCAGCAGCCAAGATCTTCACAGGGACGAGCAGTACTTC.

This chain joins TRBV20-1 and TRBJ1-1; TRBD1 is a possible D gene (5 bases). Germline V lookup: CDR1 DFQATT, CDR2 SNEGSKA (reference sequence). The CDR3 spans 11 residues. Trimming took off 3 bases at V and 8 bases at J, with 10 bases between the two ends. The CDR3 DNA reads as TGCAGTGCTAGTCCGGGACGGGAAGCTTTCTTT. This encodes CSASPGREAFF.

The rearrangement links TRBV5-1 to TRBJ2-1; D is uncertain. The CDR3 length is 16 residues. Germline V gives CDR1 SGHRS, CDR2 YFSETQ. Deletions cut 4 bases from V and 5 bases from J, with 19 bases between. CDR3 in DNA: TGCGCCAGCAGCACACGGTTAGCTTCACCCAACAATGAGCAGTTCTTC. Translated, it gives CASSTRLASPNNEQFF.

The V and J genes are TRBV5-8 and TRBJ1-6; 9 bases are a match to TRBD1. Unmatched junction bases numbered 13, after V lost 4 bases and J lost 8 bases. The germline CDR1 and CDR2 sequences are SGHTS and YDEGEE. The CDR3 is made up of 17 amino acids. CDR3 sequence reads: CASSPRQGVYRDSPLHF. Written as DNA, the CDR3 is TGTGCCAGCAGCCCGCGACAGGGGGTCTACAGGGATTCACCCCTCCACTTT. The whole variable domain, filled in from reference TRBV5-8 and TRBJ1-6, reads EAGVTQSPTHLIKTRGQQATLRCSPISGHTSVYWYQQALGLGLQFLLWYDEGEERNRGNFPPRFSGRQFPNYSSELNVNALELEDSALYLCASSPRQGVYRDSPLHFGNGTRLTVT.

This chain uses TRBV1 with TRBJ1-1. TRBV1 is described as a pseudogene. The CDR3 is made up of 14 amino acids. The chain's CDR3 is CTSSQDWGYTEAFF. The CDR3 DNA sequence: TGCACCAGCAGCCAAGATTGGGGGTACACTGAAGCTTTCTTT.

The table lists this clone with a count of one. The CDR3 coding sequence is TGTGCCAGTAGTCCCCGGACTAGCGGGGGGGCGGGGGAGCAGTTCTTC. This translates into CASSPRTSGGAGEQFF. V usage is TRBV19 and J usage is TRBJ2-1; 15 nucleotides line up with TRBD2. V trimming: 5 bases; J trimming: 10 bases; junction bases outside the gene matches: 9. In germline, CDR1 is LNHDA, CDR2 SQIVND (reference sequence). The CDR3 covers 16 residues. The full variable domain, its missing parts supplied by reference TRBV19 and TRBJ2-1, is DGGITQSPKYLFRKEGQNVTLSCEQNLNHDAMYWYRQDPGQGLRLIYYSQIVNDFQKGDIAEGYSVSREKKESFPLTVTSAQKNPTAFYLCASSPRTSGGAGEQFFGPGTRLTVL.